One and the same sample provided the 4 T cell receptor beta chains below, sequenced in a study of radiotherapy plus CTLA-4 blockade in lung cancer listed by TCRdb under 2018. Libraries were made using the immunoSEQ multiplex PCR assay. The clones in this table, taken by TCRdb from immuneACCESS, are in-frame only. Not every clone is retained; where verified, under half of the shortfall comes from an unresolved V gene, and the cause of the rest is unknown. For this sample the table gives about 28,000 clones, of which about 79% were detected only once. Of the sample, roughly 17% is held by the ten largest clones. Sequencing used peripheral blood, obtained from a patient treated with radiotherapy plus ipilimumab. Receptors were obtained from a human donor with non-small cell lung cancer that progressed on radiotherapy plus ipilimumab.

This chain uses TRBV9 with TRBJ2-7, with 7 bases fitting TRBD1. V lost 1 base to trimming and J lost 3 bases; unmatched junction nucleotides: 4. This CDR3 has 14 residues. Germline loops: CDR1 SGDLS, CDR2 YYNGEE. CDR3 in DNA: TGTGCCAGCAGCGTAACCGACAGGGTCTACGAGCAGTACTTC. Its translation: CASSVTDRVYEQYF.

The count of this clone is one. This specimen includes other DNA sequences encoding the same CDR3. CDR3 protein: CASSPTGVGNTIYF. In nucleotides, the CDR3 is TGTGCCAGTAGCCCGACGGGGGTTGGAAACACCATATATTTT. The V and J genes are TRBV19 and TRBJ1-3; D may be TRBD1 (5 bases). Trimming removed 6 bases at V and 3 bases at J, with 12 bases between. Germline assignment: CDR1 LNHDA and CDR2 SQIVND (reference sequence). The length of the CDR3 is 14 residues.

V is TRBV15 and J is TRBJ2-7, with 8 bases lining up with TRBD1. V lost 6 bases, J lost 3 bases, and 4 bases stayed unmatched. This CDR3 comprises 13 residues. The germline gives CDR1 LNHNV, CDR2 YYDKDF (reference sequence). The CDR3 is CATRDGQGYEQYF. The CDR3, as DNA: TGTGCCACCAGGGACGGACAGGGCTACGAGCAGTACTTC. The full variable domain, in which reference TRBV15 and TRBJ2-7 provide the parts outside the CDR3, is DAMVIQNPRYQVTQFGKPVTLSCSQTLNHNVMYWYQQKSSQAPKLLFHYYDKDFNNEADTPDNFQSRRPNTSFCFLDIRSPGLGDTAMYLCATRDGQGYEQYFGPGTRLTVT.

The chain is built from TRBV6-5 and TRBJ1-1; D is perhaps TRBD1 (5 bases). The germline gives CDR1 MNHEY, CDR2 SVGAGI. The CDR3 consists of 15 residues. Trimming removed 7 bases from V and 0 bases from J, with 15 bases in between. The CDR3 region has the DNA TGTGCCAGCACCGATGGGGGTGGGATGAACACTGAAGCTTTCTTT. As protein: CASTDGGGMNTEAFF.